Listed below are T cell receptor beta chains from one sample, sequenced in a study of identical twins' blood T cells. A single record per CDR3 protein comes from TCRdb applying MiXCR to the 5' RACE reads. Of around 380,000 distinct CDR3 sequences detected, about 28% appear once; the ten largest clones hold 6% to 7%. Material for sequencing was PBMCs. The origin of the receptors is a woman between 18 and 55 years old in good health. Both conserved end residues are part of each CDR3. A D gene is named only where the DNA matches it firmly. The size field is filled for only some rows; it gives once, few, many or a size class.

CDR3nt: TGCAGTGCCCGGACACGCAATGAAAAACTGTTTTTT; CDR3aa: CSARTRNEKLFF; j_gene: TRBJ1-4; abundance: few; d_gene: -; v_gene: TRBV20-1
CDR3nt: TGTGCTAGTGGTTCCGGAGTTCAGTACTTC; CDR3aa: CASGSGVQYF; j_gene: TRBJ2-4; abundance: -; d_gene: -; v_gene: TRBV12-5
CDR3nt: TGTGCCAGCTCACAAAAGAGAGGGACGGGGAGCGATCAGCCCCGGCATTTT; CDR3aa: CASSQKRGTGSDQPRHF; j_gene: TRBJ1-5; abundance: -; d_gene: -; v_gene: TRBV18
CDR3nt: TGTGCCAGCGGACCCTCAGGGACATCTTATGGCTACACCTTC; CDR3aa: CASGPSGTSYGYTF; j_gene: TRBJ1-2; abundance: few; d_gene: -; v_gene: TRBV6-5
CDR3nt: TGTGCCAGCAGCCTACAGACAGGGAGCGCCGGGGAGCTGTTTTTT; CDR3aa: CASSLQTGSAGELFF; j_gene: TRBJ2-2; abundance: -; d_gene: TRBD1; v_gene: TRBV7-8
CDR3nt: TGCGCCAGCAGCTCTTGTGGGACTAGCAAGTTTGGTACGCAGTATTTT; CDR3aa: CASSSCGTSKFGTQYF; j_gene: TRBJ2-3; abundance: -; d_gene: TRBD2; v_gene: TRBV5-1
CDR3nt: TGCAGCGGGCTTGAACAGGATACGAACACCGGGGAGCTGTTTTTT; CDR3aa: CSGLEQDTNTGELFF; j_gene: TRBJ2-2; abundance: few; d_gene: -; v_gene: TRBV29-1
CDR3nt: TGCAGTGCTAGAGTCTTTGGCAGGGTCAACTATGGCTACACCTTC; CDR3aa: CSARVFGRVNYGYTF; j_gene: TRBJ1-2; abundance: -; d_gene: -; v_gene: TRBV20-1
CDR3nt: TGTGCCAGCAGTTCCCGGGACAGGGTGGAGACCCAGTACTTC; CDR3aa: CASSSRDRVETQYF; j_gene: TRBJ2-5; abundance: few; d_gene: TRBD1; v_gene: TRBV28
CDR3nt: TGTGCCAGCAGAATCGGGTTGAATAATTCACCCCTCCACTTT; CDR3aa: CASRIGLNNSPLHF; j_gene: TRBJ1-6; abundance: few; d_gene: -; v_gene: TRBV6-6
CDR3nt: TGCAGCGTTGAAAAGGTAGATACGCAGTATTTT; CDR3aa: CSVEKVDTQYF; j_gene: TRBJ2-3; abundance: few; d_gene: -; v_gene: TRBV29-1
CDR3nt: TGTGCCAGCAGTGAAGGCATCCCTGGGTTTAATGAGCAGTTCTTC; CDR3aa: CASSEGIPGFNEQFF; j_gene: TRBJ2-1; abundance: few; d_gene: -; v_gene: TRBV2
CDR3nt: TGTGCCAGCAGCTCCCAGTTCGAGCAGTACTTC; CDR3aa: CASSSQFEQYF; j_gene: TRBJ2-7; abundance: -; d_gene: -; v_gene: TRBV7-9
CDR3nt: TGCGCCAGCAGCTCTTGGGGACAGAAGAATGAAAAACTGTTTTTT; CDR3aa: CASSSWGQKNEKLFF; j_gene: TRBJ1-4; abundance: few; d_gene: TRBD1; v_gene: TRBV5-1
CDR3nt: TGCGCCAGCAGCATGCACCAACCGGGCTACTATGGCTACACCTTC; CDR3aa: CASSMHQPGYYGYTF; j_gene: TRBJ1-2; abundance: few; d_gene: -; v_gene: TRBV5-1
CDR3nt: TGTGCCAGCTCACCTCCAAATCTAGCGGGACGAACAGATACGCAGTATTTT; CDR3aa: CASSPPNLAGRTDTQYF; j_gene: TRBJ2-3; abundance: -; d_gene: TRBD2; v_gene: TRBV18
CDR3nt: TGCGCCAGCAGCCCCCGGGACAGCGATAGCTCTGGAAACACCATATATTTT; CDR3aa: CASSPRDSDSSGNTIYF; j_gene: TRBJ1-3; abundance: -; d_gene: TRBD1; v_gene: TRBV5-1
CDR3nt: TGTGCCAGCAGTTTTTGGCGGCTGAACACTGAAGCTTTCTTT; CDR3aa: CASSFWRLNTEAFF; j_gene: TRBJ1-1; abundance: -; d_gene: -; v_gene: TRBV12-3/TRBV12-4
CDR3nt: TGTGCCAGCAGTTCCGGGACACAGCTGTTCTTC; CDR3aa: CASSSGTQLFF; j_gene: TRBJ2-1; abundance: few; d_gene: -; v_gene: TRBV27
CDR3nt: TGTGCCAGCAGACCCACGGACAGGGGCTACACTGAAGCTTTCTTT; CDR3aa: CASRPTDRGYTEAFF; j_gene: TRBJ1-1; abundance: few; d_gene: TRBD1; v_gene: TRBV7-9
CDR3nt: TGTGCCAGCAGCTTAATTAAGCTAGCGGTAAGCTCCTACAATGAGCAGTTCTTC; CDR3aa: CASSLIKLAVSSYNEQFF; j_gene: TRBJ2-1; abundance: few; d_gene: TRBD2; v_gene: TRBV7-9
CDR3nt: TGCAGCGCCTGGGGGGGAAACACAGATACGCAGTATTTT; CDR3aa: CSAWGGNTDTQYF; j_gene: TRBJ2-3; abundance: few; d_gene: TRBD2; v_gene: TRBV29-1
CDR3nt: TGCAGCGGGGGACAGGGGTTTGGTGAAGCTTTCTTT; CDR3aa: CSGGQGFGEAFF; j_gene: TRBJ1-1; abundance: few; d_gene: TRBD1; v_gene: TRBV29-1
CDR3nt: TGCAGCGTTTTTTCCCCGGGTATGAACACTGAAGCTTTCTTT; CDR3aa: CSVFSPGMNTEAFF; j_gene: TRBJ1-1; abundance: many; d_gene: -; v_gene: TRBV29-1
CDR3nt: TGTGCCAGCAGCGATCCATCGGGGGGCACTGAAGCTTTCTTT; CDR3aa: CASSDPSGGTEAFF; j_gene: TRBJ1-1; abundance: -; d_gene: -; v_gene: TRBV9
CDR3nt: TGTGCCAGCAGCTTAGCCAGGGCTAATCAGCCCCAGCATTTT; CDR3aa: CASSLARANQPQHF; j_gene: TRBJ1-5; abundance: few; d_gene: -; v_gene: TRBV11-2
CDR3nt: TGTGCCAGCACGCGTTTAGGCACTGAAGCTTTCTTT; CDR3aa: CASTRLGTEAFF; j_gene: TRBJ1-1; abundance: few; d_gene: -; v_gene: TRBV2
CDR3nt: TGCAGTGCCGTCATTGGAAACACCATATATTTT; CDR3aa: CSAVIGNTIYF; j_gene: TRBJ1-3; abundance: few; d_gene: -; v_gene: TRBV20-1
CDR3nt: TGTGCCACCAGTGATAGGTCGAACACCGGGGAGCTGTTTTTT; CDR3aa: CATSDRSNTGELFF; j_gene: TRBJ2-2; abundance: -; d_gene: -; v_gene: TRBV24-1
CDR3nt: TGCAGTGCCAACAGAGAGACCCAGTACTTC; CDR3aa: CSANRETQYF; j_gene: TRBJ2-5; abundance: few; d_gene: -; v_gene: TRBV20-1
CDR3nt: TGTGCCAGCAGTAGGACAGACAGCAATCAGCCCCAGCATTTT; CDR3aa: CASSRTDSNQPQHF; j_gene: TRBJ1-5; abundance: few; d_gene: -; v_gene: TRBV2
CDR3nt: TGTGCCAGCTCACCACAAGTGACTTTACCGAATGAAAAACTGTTTTTT; CDR3aa: CASSPQVTLPNEKLFF; j_gene: TRBJ1-4; abundance: -; d_gene: -; v_gene: TRBV18
CDR3nt: TGTGCCAGCAGACGGACAGGGTATTCCGGGGAGCTGTTTTTT; CDR3aa: CASRRTGYSGELFF; j_gene: TRBJ2-2; abundance: few; d_gene: TRBD1; v_gene: TRBV6-5
CDR3nt: TGCAGCGCTAATGGGAACACTGAAGCTTTCTTT; CDR3aa: CSANGNTEAFF; j_gene: TRBJ1-1; abundance: few; d_gene: -; v_gene: TRBV29-1
CDR3nt: TGCGCCAGCAGCCAAGAAACAGGAGGCACAGATACGCAGTATTTT; CDR3aa: CASSQETGGTDTQYF; j_gene: TRBJ2-3; abundance: -; d_gene: -; v_gene: TRBV4-3
CDR3nt: TGTGCCAGCAGCCCCCCGGACGTGTATAACTATGGCTACACCTTC; CDR3aa: CASSPPDVYNYGYTF; j_gene: TRBJ1-2; abundance: -; d_gene: -; v_gene: TRBV11-2
CDR3nt: TGTGCCAGCAGTGTTGGACCGGGACAGAGCTATGGCTACACCTTC; CDR3aa: CASSVGPGQSYGYTF; j_gene: TRBJ1-2; abundance: few; d_gene: TRBD1; v_gene: TRBV6-5
CDR3nt: TGCAGTGCTAGTAATCACCAATCCTACGAGCAGTACTTC; CDR3aa: CSASNHQSYEQYF; j_gene: TRBJ2-7; abundance: many; d_gene: -; v_gene: TRBV20-1
CDR3nt: TGTGCCAGCAGCGCTGGGGGACAGGGGGCGCGGAACACTGAAGCTTTCTTT; CDR3aa: CASSAGGQGARNTEAFF; j_gene: TRBJ1-1; abundance: -; d_gene: TRBD1; v_gene: TRBV9
CDR3nt: TGTGCCAGCAGCGCCTCTAAGTCCCGGGGGGCGGTCACTGAAGCTTTCTTT; CDR3aa: CASSASKSRGAVTEAFF; j_gene: TRBJ1-1; abundance: many; d_gene: -; v_gene: TRBV9
CDR3nt: TGTGCCGGCAGGCCTACAGGGGTCGGCTATGGCTACACCTTC; CDR3aa: CAGRPTGVGYGYTF; j_gene: TRBJ1-2; abundance: once; d_gene: TRBD1; v_gene: TRBV12-3/TRBV12-4
CDR3nt: TGCAGTGCTAGAGATGACAGGAACTATGGCTACACCTTC; CDR3aa: CSARDDRNYGYTF; j_gene: TRBJ1-2; abundance: -; d_gene: -; v_gene: TRBV20-1
CDR3nt: TGTAGTGCTAGACGACAGGGGGCAGGGAACACTGAAGCTTTCTTT; CDR3aa: CSARRQGAGNTEAFF; j_gene: TRBJ1-1; abundance: few; d_gene: TRBD1; v_gene: TRBV20-1
CDR3nt: TGTGCCAGCAGTATCCAGGGTCCTGCTCCCTACGAGCAGTACTTC; CDR3aa: CASSIQGPAPYEQYF; j_gene: TRBJ2-7; abundance: few; d_gene: -; v_gene: TRBV7-9
CDR3nt: TGCAGTGCTAGAGATCCTCAGGGGGACCAGCCCCAGCATTTT; CDR3aa: CSARDPQGDQPQHF; j_gene: TRBJ1-5; abundance: -; d_gene: TRBD1; v_gene: TRBV20-1
CDR3nt: TGCAGTGCCCTAAACGCAGGGGGCAATCAGCCCCAGCATTTT; CDR3aa: CSALNAGGNQPQHF; j_gene: TRBJ1-5; abundance: -; d_gene: -; v_gene: TRBV20-1